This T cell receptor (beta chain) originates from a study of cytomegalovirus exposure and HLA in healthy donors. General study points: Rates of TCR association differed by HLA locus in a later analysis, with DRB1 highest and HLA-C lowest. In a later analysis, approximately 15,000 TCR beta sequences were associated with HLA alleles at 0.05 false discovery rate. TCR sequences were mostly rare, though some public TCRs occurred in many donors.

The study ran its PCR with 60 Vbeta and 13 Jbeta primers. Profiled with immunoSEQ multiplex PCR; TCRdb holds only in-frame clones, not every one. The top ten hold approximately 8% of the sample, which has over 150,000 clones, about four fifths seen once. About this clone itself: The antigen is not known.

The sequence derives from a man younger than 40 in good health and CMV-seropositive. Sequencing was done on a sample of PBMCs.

Here the CDR3 DNA reads TGTGCCAGCAGCCTTGGGACTAGCGATATCTTGTACAATGAGCAGTTCTTC. Translation: CASSLGTSDILYNEQFF. V is TRBV5-4 and J is TRBJ2-1; 10 positions agree with TRBD2. The CDR3 runs to 17 residues. Germline V gives CDR1 SGHNT, CDR2 YYREEE (reference sequence). The junction had 11 bases not matched to a gene; V was cut back by 4 bases and J by 4 bases. Together with reference TRBV5-4 and TRBJ2-1, the CDR3 gives the full variable domain: ETGVTQSPTHLIKTRGQQVTLRCSSQSGHNTVSWYQQALGQGPQFIFQYYREEENGRGNFPPRFSGLQFPNYSSELNVNALELDDSALYLCASSLGTSDILYNEQFFGPGTRLTVL.